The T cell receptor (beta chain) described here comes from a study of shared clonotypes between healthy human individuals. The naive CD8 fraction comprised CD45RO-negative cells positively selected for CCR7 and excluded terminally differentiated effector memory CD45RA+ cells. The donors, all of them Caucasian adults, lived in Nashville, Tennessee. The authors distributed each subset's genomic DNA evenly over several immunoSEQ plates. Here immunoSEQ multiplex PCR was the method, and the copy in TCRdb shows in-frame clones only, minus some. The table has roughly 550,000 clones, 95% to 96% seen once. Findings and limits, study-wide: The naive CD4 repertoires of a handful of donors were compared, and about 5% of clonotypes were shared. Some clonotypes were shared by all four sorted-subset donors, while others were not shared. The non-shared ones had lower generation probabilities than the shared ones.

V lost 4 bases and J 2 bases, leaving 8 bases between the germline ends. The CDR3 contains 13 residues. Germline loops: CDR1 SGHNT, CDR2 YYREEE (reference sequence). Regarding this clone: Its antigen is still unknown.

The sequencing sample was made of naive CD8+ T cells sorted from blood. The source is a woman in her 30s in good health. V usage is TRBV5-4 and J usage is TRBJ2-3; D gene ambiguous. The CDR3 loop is CASSAEYTDTQYF. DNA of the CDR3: TGTGCCAGCAGCGCTGAATACACAGATACGCAGTATTTT.